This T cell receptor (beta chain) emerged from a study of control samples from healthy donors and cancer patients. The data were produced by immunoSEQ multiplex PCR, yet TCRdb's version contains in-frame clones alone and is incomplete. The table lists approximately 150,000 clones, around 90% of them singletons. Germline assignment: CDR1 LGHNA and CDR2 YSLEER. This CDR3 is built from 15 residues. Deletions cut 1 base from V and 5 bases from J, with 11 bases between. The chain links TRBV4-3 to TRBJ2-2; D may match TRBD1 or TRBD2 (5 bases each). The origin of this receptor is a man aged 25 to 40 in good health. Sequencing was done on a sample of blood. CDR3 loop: CASSQGGRATGELFF. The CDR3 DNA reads TGCGCCAGCAGCCAAGGGGGGAGAGCGACCGGGGAGCTGTTTTTT.